These 27 T cell receptor beta chains were all obtained from the same sample, sequenced in a study of blood T cell repertoires in COVID-19. Method: immunoSEQ multiplex PCR; TCRdb's copy keeps in-frame clones and lacks some. The sample shows more than 200,000 clones, about nine tenths of them seen only once. Source material: peripheral blood. The receptor set was obtained from a man aged 40-49 years with acute or convalescent COVID-19.

The chain uses TRBV29-1 and TRBJ1-2; D is perhaps TRBD1 (6 bases). Between the trimmed V and J ends, which lost 4 bases and 5 bases, there was a span of 17 bases. Germline-derived CDR1 and CDR2 are SQVTM and ANQGSEA. This CDR3 is built from 14 residues. The CDR3 loop reads CSVGSPDRIYGYTF. The CDR3 DNA sequence: TGCAGCGTTGGCAGCCCCGACAGGATATATGGCTACACCTTC.

The chain carries TRBV27 and TRBJ2-4; TRBD1 matches at 7 bases. There are 14 residues in the CDR3. Germline V gives CDR1 MNHEY, CDR2 SMNVEV (reference sequence). The V and J ends lost 6 bases and 2 bases, in that order; junction bases with no gene match: 4. The CDR3 sequence is CASSLGQTKNIQYF. For the CDR3, the DNA is TGTGCCAGCAGCTTGGGACAGACCAAAAACATTCAGTACTTC.

The V call is TRBV19, the J call TRBJ2-7; D possibly corresponds to TRBD1 (8 bases). The germline V gene encodes CDR1 LNHDA and CDR2 SQIVND (reference sequence). This CDR3 is 15 amino acids long. V gave up 1 base and J gave up 2 bases, with 12 bases separating them. The CDR3 sequence is CASSIGTGGAYEQYF. The CDR3 nucleotides are TGTGCCAGTAGTATAGGAACAGGGGGGGCCTACGAGCAGTACTTC.

This clone has only one observation. The CDR3 DNA follows: TGTGCCAGCAGACCGGGACTAGCGGGAGATAATGAGCAGTTCTTC. Its translation: CASRPGLAGDNEQFF. The rearrangement joins TRBV6-5 to TRBJ2-1, with 14 bases lining up with TRBD2. CDR1 and CDR2 from the germline V gene are MNHEY and SVGAGI. V trimming: 6 bases; J trimming: 7 bases; junction bases outside the gene matches: 5. There are 15 residues in the CDR3.

The rearrangement uses TRBV5-1 and TRBJ1-2; 11 positions match TRBD1. The germline CDR1 and CDR2 sequences are SGHRS and YFSETQ. Trimming cost V 1 base and J 4 bases; bases outside gene matches: 15. The CDR3 is made up of 19 amino acids. The CDR3 DNA reads as TGCGCCAGCAGCTTGAACGCGGGGACAGGGGGAGAGCGGGGCTATGGCTACACCTTC. This translates into CASSLNAGTGGERGYGYTF.

The CDR3 nucleotides read TGTGCCAGCAGCCCAGGGGGACTGATGTACTTC. It translates to CASSPGGLMYF. V is TRBV11-2 and J is TRBJ2-7; the D gene is possibly TRBD1 (7 bases). Germline V gene lookup returns CDR1 SGHAT and CDR2 FQNNGV. The V end lost 5 bases, the J end lost 12 bases, and 14 bases lay between the germline ends. The CDR3 extends over 11 amino acids.

The chain is built from TRBV24-1 and TRBJ2-1, with 7 bases lining up with TRBD1. Germline loops: CDR1 KGHDR, CDR2 SFDVKD. CDR3 length: 15 residues. With V trimmed by 6 bases and J by 0 bases, 4 bases remained unmatched. The CDR3 nucleotides read TGTGCCACCAGTCGCTCAGGGGGCTCCTACAATGAGCAGTTCTTC. Its protein is CATSRSGGSYNEQFF.

The chain combines TRBV5-1 with TRBJ1-2, with D tentatively TRBD1 (5 bases). V shed 5 bases and J shed 5 bases, with 16 bases lying between them. Per germline, CDR1 SGHRS and CDR2 YFSETQ. CDR3 size: 14 residues. CDR3 bases: TGCGCCAGCAGTCCGGACACCCAAGGGTATGGCTACACCTTC. The encoded protein is CASSPDTQGYGYTF.

The chain carries TRBV24-1 and TRBJ2-7; 9 bases align to TRBD1. The CDR3 spans 13 residues. The germline V gene has CDR1 KGHDR and CDR2 SFDVKD. V lost 7 bases, J lost 5 bases, and 5 bases stayed unmatched. The CDR3 loop is CATSRDRVDEQYF. CDR3 coding DNA: TGTGCCACCAGCCGGGACAGGGTTGACGAGCAGTACTTC.

This chain joins TRBV10-1 and TRBJ1-1, with TRBD1 as a possible D gene (5 bases). The V end was cut by 6 bases, the J end by 3 bases, with 11 bases between. CDR1 and CDR2 from the germline V gene are WNHNN and SYGVQD (reference sequence). CDR3 length: 13 amino acids. The DNA for the CDR3 is TGCGCCAGCAGGCAGGGTACGGACACTGAAGCTTTCTTT. Its protein is CASRQGTDTEAFF.

The table lists this clone with a count of one. The J gene is TRBJ2-1, the V gene TRBV19, with TRBD1 as a possible D gene (5 bases). The ends were cut back, 9 bases at V and 0 bases at J, with 15 bases in the middle. The CDR3 length is 15 residues. CDR1 is LNHDA, CDR2 SQIVND, per germline (reference sequence). The CDR3 DNA sequence: TGTGCCAGCACCAAAGACAGTCCCTCCTACAATGAGCAGTTCTTC. The encoded protein is CASTKDSPSYNEQFF.

The chain carries TRBV19 and TRBJ1-5, with D perhaps matching TRBD1 (5 bases). Germline assignment: CDR1 LNHDA and CDR2 SQIVND (reference sequence). The CDR3 runs to 14 residues. With 5 bases removed from V and 7 bases from J, the gap between germline ends came to 15 bases. The CDR3 nucleotides read TGTGCCAGTAGTCAGAGGGGCGGAGGGCAGCCCCAGCATTTT. It specifies CASSQRGGGQPQHF.

The chain is built from TRBV18 and TRBJ2-1; 11 bases fit TRBD2. CDR1 is KGHSH and CDR2 is LQKENI in the germline V gene. J was trimmed by 6 bases and V by 4 bases; bases with no gene match: 8. The length of the CDR3 is 16 residues. The CDR3 DNA reads as TGTGCCAGCTCACGGCTAGCGGGAGGTTCGGGCAATGAGCAGTTCTTC. Residues: CASSRLAGGSGNEQFF.

The chain recombines TRBV5-8 with TRBJ2-7; 10 bases fit TRBD2. The V and J ends lost 6 bases and 2 bases, in that order; junction bases with no gene match: 2. Germline loops: CDR1 SGHTS, CDR2 YDEGEE. This CDR3 has 13 residues. Written as DNA, the CDR3 is TGTGCCAGCACGAGCGGGAGGGCCTACGAGCAGTACTTC. Its translation is CASTSGRAYEQYF.

In its sample, this clone was seen once. The chain is built from TRBV5-1 and TRBJ2-7, with D tentatively TRBD1 (6 bases). The germline V gene encodes CDR1 SGHRS and CDR2 YFSETQ. The V end was cut by 4 bases, the J end by 5 bases, with 22 bases between. The CDR3 is 16 amino acids. CDR3 protein: CASSVITGRTNHEQYF. In DNA form, the CDR3 reads TGCGCCAGCAGCGTGATTACAGGGCGTACGAACCACGAGCAGTACTTC.

J is TRBJ1-2 and V is TRBV2; D is ambiguous. With 6 bases removed from V and 2 bases from J, the gap between germline ends came to 16 bases. CDR3 length: 15 residues. The germline CDR1 and CDR2 sequences are SNHLY and FYNNEI. The CDR3 reads CASRKVTALNYGYTF. The CDR3 DNA reads TGTGCCAGCAGGAAGGTAACAGCCCTGAACTATGGCTACACCTTC.

The chain joins TRBV7-8 to TRBJ2-7, with 13 bases identical to TRBD2. The CDR3 has 15 residues. Losses at the gene ends were 5 bases for V and 5 bases for J; bases not matched to a gene: 6. CDR1 is SGHVS, CDR2 FQNEAQ, per germline. CDR3 in amino acids: CASSIRTSGSDEQYF. CDR3 bases: TGTGCCAGCAGCATTAGGACTAGCGGGAGTGACGAGCAGTACTTC.

The gene calls are TRBV19 and TRBJ2-1; 7 positions agree with TRBD2. The germline V gene encodes CDR1 LNHDA and CDR2 SQIVND (reference sequence). Trimming took 3 bases from V and 1 from J; bases not matched to a gene: 6. The CDR3 is 16 residues long. The DNA of the CDR3 is TGTGCCAGTAGTATTGTCAACGGGGGGTCCTACAATGAGCAGTTCTTC. It codes for CASSIVNGGSYNEQFF.

The CDR3 coding sequence is TGCGCCAGCAGCCAACAGGTCCCGGCGAACTATGGCTACACCTTC. Residues: CASSQQVPANYGYTF. V is TRBV4-1 and J is TRBJ1-2, with D uncertain. The CDR3 runs to 15 residues. V was shortened by 2 bases and J by 2 bases, with 12 bases between the two germline ends. The V gene's germline CDR1 is MGHRA and CDR2 YSYEKL.

J is TRBJ2-3 and V is TRBV2; 11 nucleotides agree with TRBD2. Germline V lookup: CDR1 SNHLY, CDR2 FYNNEI. The CDR3 is 16 residues long. V was pared by 3 bases and J by 3 bases, with 5 bases of the junction left unmatched. The CDR3 here is CASSDATSGSTDTQYF. CDR3 coding DNA: TGTGCCAGCAGTGACGCCACTAGCGGGAGTACAGATACGCAGTATTTT.

The chain recombines TRBV3-1 (or the pseudogene TRBV3-2) with TRBJ2-5, with D possibly being TRBD1 (8 bases). The germline V gene encodes CDR1 LGHDT and CDR2 YNNKEL (reference sequence). The V and J ends lost 8 bases and 4 bases respectively, with 14 bases between them. The CDR3 consists of 13 residues. The CDR3 coding sequence is TGTGCCAGCGTACAGGGGGAGGGAGAGACCCAGTACTTC. Protein sequence: CASVQGEGETQYF.

V is TRBV7-2 and J is TRBJ2-7; perhaps TRBD1 as D (6 bases). Per germline, CDR1 SGHTA and CDR2 FQGNSA. The length of the CDR3 is 12 residues. Deletions cut 5 bases from V and 5 bases from J, with 10 bases between. The CDR3 is CASSRYRDEQYF. CDR3 DNA: TGTGCCAGCAGCCGTTACAGGGACGAGCAGTACTTC.

The rearrangement joins TRBV14 to TRBJ2-1; perhaps TRBD2 as D (6 bases). Trimming shortened V by 0 bases and J by 10 bases, and 10 bases separated the two germline ends. The CDR3 consists of 13 residues. Germline lookup yields CDR1 SGHDN and CDR2 FVKESK. DNA for the CDR3: TGTGCCAGCAGCCAAGATTTTGGACTAGAGCAGTTCTTC. Translating it yields CASSQDFGLEQFF. Using reference TRBV14 and TRBJ2-1 for the parts outside the CDR3, the full variable domain is EAGVTQFPSHSVIEKGQTVTLRCDPISGHDNLYWYRRVMGKEIKFLLHFVKESKQDESGMPNNRFLAERTGGTYSTLKVQPAELEDSGVYFCASSQDFGLEQFFGPGTRLTVL.

This clone occurred a few times. This sequence joins TRBV10-3 and TRBJ2-7, with D perhaps TRBD2 (5 bases). The CDR3 is 15 residues long. Trimming pared 3 bases from V and 2 bases from J, leaving 14 bases between. Germline assignment: CDR1 ENHRY and CDR2 SYGVKD. CDR3 DNA: TGTGCCATCAGTGAAAGGGAGTTGTATGCCTACGAGCAGTACTTC. Translation gives CAISERELYAYEQYF.

V gene TRBV4-1 combines with J gene TRBJ2-1, with 12 positions matching TRBD2. After removal of 1 base from V and 10 bases from J, the junction contained 11 bases not matched to a gene. This CDR3 has 17 amino acids. Germline V gene sequence: CDR1 MGHRA, CDR2 YSYEKL. CDR3 in amino acids: CASSQVPTSGSGVEQFF. In nucleotides, the CDR3 is TGCGCCAGCAGCCAAGTCCCGACTAGCGGGAGCGGTGTGGAGCAGTTCTTC.

V gene TRBV24-1 combines with J gene TRBJ2-6; weak D call: TRBD1 (6 bases). Germline V gene data show CDR1 as KGHDR and CDR2 as SFDVKD. CDR3 length: 19 residues. Between the trimmed V and J ends, which lost 3 bases and 5 bases, there was a span of 22 bases. CDR3: CATSDQTAQGPGRANVLTF. In DNA form, the CDR3 reads TGTGCCACCAGTGATCAAACTGCGCAGGGGCCTGGAAGGGCCAACGTCCTGACTTTC.

The chain has TRBV12-3 or TRBV12-4 and TRBJ1-2, with D unresolved. V dropped 8 bases and J dropped 7 bases, with 14 bases sitting between them. CDR3 length equals 12 residues. The CDR3 DNA reads as TGTGCCAGCTCCCGCCGGGTGGGTGGCTACACCTTC. Protein sequence: CASSRRVGGYTF.